These 9 T cell receptor beta chains share one sample of origin, sequenced in a study of T cell responses to AZD1222 COVID-19 vaccine (dated by TCRdb to the early 2020s). The time point tag for this specimen amounts to: baseline before first vaccination. The library came from the immunoSEQ multiplex PCR assay. Entries here come from immuneACCESS through TCRdb and include only in-frame sequences with V and J called. Some clones fail to appear in such tables; in the studies checked, an unresolved V gene covers under half of the shortfall, and the cause of the remainder is unknown. For this sample there are 200,000 to 300,000 clones; approximately 95% appear just once. Of the sample, 0.5% to 0.7% is held by the ten largest clones. Sequencing used peripheral blood, obtained on day 0 of AZD1222 vaccination. These receptors were taken from an adult in good health.

The chain uses TRBV7-9 and TRBJ2-7; 7 bases map to TRBD2. With 3 bases clipped from V and 8 bases from J, the junction kept 4 bases outside the gene matches. This CDR3 has 12 residues. CDR1 is SEHNR, CDR2 FQNEAQ, per germline (reference sequence). CDR3 residues: CASSFAGDQQYF. The CDR3 DNA is TGTGCCAGCAGCTTTGCGGGAGATCAGCAGTACTTC.

This clone has a single count. The genes are TRBV5-1 and TRBJ2-7; a possible D gene is TRBD1 (6 bases). V was pared by 2 bases and J by 3 bases, with 12 bases between. Germline CDR1 and CDR2: SGHRS and YFSETQ. This CDR3 region has 14 residues. The CDR3 DNA reads as TGCGCCAGCAGCTTCGACAGGTCGGTCTACGAGCAGTACTTC. This encodes CASSFDRSVYEQYF.

The V call is TRBV27, the J call TRBJ1-4; a possible D gene is TRBD1 (6 bases). Germline CDR1 and CDR2: MNHEY and SMNVEV (reference sequence). The V end was cut by 11 bases, the J end by 8 bases, with 15 bases between. The CDR3 covers 12 residues. CDR3 residues: CAAGGPGEKLFF. The CDR3 DNA reads as TGTGCCGCTGGGGGGCCCGGGGAAAAACTGTTTTTT. Variable domain in full (rest from reference TRBV27 and TRBJ1-4): EAQVTQNPRYLITVTGKKLTVTCSQNMNHEYMSWYRQDPGLGLRQIYYSMNVEVTDKGDVPEGYKVSRKEKRNFPLILESPSPNQTSLYFCAAGGPGEKLFFGSGTQLSVL.

The V gene is TRBV7-9, the J gene TRBJ2-1; TRBD2 is a possible D gene (6 bases). V was clipped by 5 bases and J by 6 bases, with 23 bases between them. The CDR3 runs to 17 residues. Germline loops: CDR1 SEHNR, CDR2 FQNEAQ (reference sequence). The CDR3 DNA sequence: TGTGCCAGCAGCCGGGGACTCTTAGCCGACCGCTTCAATGAGCAGTTCTTC. Translated, it gives CASSRGLLADRFNEQFF.

This clone has only one observation. This chain joins TRBV11-3 and TRBJ2-1, with 9 bases aligning to TRBD1. Trimming cost V 3 bases and J 7 bases; bases outside gene matches: 4. Germline CDR1 reads SGHNT; CDR2 reads YENEEA. The length of the CDR3 is 14 residues. The CDR3 loop is CASSLRQGGNEQFF. Written as DNA, the CDR3 is TGTGCCAGCAGCTTGCGACAGGGGGGGAATGAGCAGTTCTTC.

The chain recombines TRBV28 with TRBJ1-3; D unresolved. Germline V CDR1 and CDR2: MDHEN, SYDVKM. The CDR3 is made up of 15 amino acids. Between the trimmed V and J ends, which lost 5 bases and 0 bases, there was a span of 11 bases. The CDR3 coding sequence is TGTGCCAGCAGTCTCGGACCCAACTCTGGAAACACCATATATTTT. It codes for CASSLGPNSGNTIYF. Looking up the rest from reference TRBV28 and TRBJ1-3 gives the full variable domain: DVKVTQSSRYLVKRTGEKVFLECVQDMDHENMFWYRQDPGLGLRLIYFSYDVKMKEKGDIPEGYSVSREKKERFSLILESASTNQTSMYLCASSLGPNSGNTIYFGEGSWLTVV.

The CDR3 spells CASSVANRATGELFF. CDR3 DNA: TGTGCCAGCAGCGTGGCCAACCGAGCCACCGGGGAGCTGTTTTTT. The chain joins TRBV9 to TRBJ2-2; the D is unclear. V was cut by 2 bases and J by 4 bases, with 12 bases left in between. CDR3 size: 15 residues. The germline CDR1 and CDR2 sequences are SGDLS and YYNGEE.

The V call is TRBV7-9, the J call TRBJ2-3; 7 bases map to TRBD1. This CDR3 is 15 amino acids long. Trimming removed 5 bases from V and 1 base from J; junction bases left unmatched: 6. CDR1 and CDR2 from the germline V gene are SEHNR and FQNEAQ (reference sequence). The CDR3 loop reads CASSLRGIGTDTQYF. The CDR3 DNA is TGTGCCAGCAGCCTCAGGGGGATCGGCACAGATACGCAGTATTTT.

A single count supports this clone. The chain employs TRBV27 and TRBJ1-5, with D possibly matching TRBD1 (5 bases). The germline V gene has CDR1 MNHEY and CDR2 SMNVEV (reference sequence). The V gene lost 7 bases and the J gene lost 4 bases, with 14 bases spanning the gap. CDR3 length: 14 amino acids. The DNA of the CDR3 is TGTGCCAGCAAAGTTGTGAAGGGGAATCAGCCCCAGCATTTT. Its protein is CASKVVKGNQPQHF.